This is a list of T cell receptor beta chains from one sample in a study of blood T cell repertoires in COVID-19. Assay used: immunoSEQ multiplex PCR; TCRdb lists only in-frame clones, some missing. Of about 300,000 clones in the sample, 70% to 90% were seen once. The specimen sequenced was PBMCs or T cells enriched from blood (not recorded which). The receptors originated from a man aged 30-40 years who had recovered from COVID-19. The CDR3 runs from the conserved cysteine through the conserved F or W.

j_call v_call cdr3_aa
TRBJ1-3 TRBV19 CASSTTRTGNTIYF
TRBJ1-1 TRBV7-9 CASSFPTGPGSTEAFF
TRBJ2-5 TRBV3-1/TRBV3-2 CASSQGASGGESEETQYF
TRBJ1-1 TRBV2 CASSDLGEGGTEAFF
TRBJ1-4 TRBV29-1 CSVGSRGKDEKLFF
TRBJ1-3 TRBV11-2 CASSLLAGVGGNTIYF
TRBJ1-5 TRBV9 CASSVDGTGNQPQHF
TRBJ1-1 TRBV19 CASSIGGMWAFF
TRBJ1-2 TRBV27 CASSLYPDRGTGYTF
TRBJ1-1 TRBV19 CASSISQVANTEAFF
TRBJ2-3 TRBV6-4 CASSDKEGAPNTQYF